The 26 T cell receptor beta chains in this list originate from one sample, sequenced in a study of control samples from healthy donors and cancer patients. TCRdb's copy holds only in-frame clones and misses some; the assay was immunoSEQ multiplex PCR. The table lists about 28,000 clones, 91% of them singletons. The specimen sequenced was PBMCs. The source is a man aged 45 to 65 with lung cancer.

The CDR3 loop reads CASRIGGHQPQHF. DNA for the CDR3: TGTGCCAGTAGAATCGGGGGGCATCAGCCCCAGCATTTT. This chain links TRBV19 with TRBJ1-5; TRBD1 is a possible D gene (6 bases). V shed 6 bases and J shed 5 bases, with 11 bases lying between them. The germline V gene encodes CDR1 LNHDA and CDR2 SQIVND (reference sequence). The length of the CDR3 is 13 residues. The whole variable domain, filled in from reference TRBV19 and TRBJ1-5, reads DGGITQSPKYLFRKEGQNVTLSCEQNLNHDAMYWYRQDPGQGLRLIYYSQIVNDFQKGDIAEGYSVSREKKESFPLTVTSAQKNPTAFYLCASRIGGHQPQHFGDGTRLSIL.

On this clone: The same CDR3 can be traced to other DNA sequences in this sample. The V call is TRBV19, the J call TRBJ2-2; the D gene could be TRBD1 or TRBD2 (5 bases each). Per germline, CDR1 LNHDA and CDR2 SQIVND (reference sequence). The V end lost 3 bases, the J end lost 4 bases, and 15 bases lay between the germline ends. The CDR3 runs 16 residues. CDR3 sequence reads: CASSMDGGGRTGELFF. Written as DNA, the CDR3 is TGTGCCAGTAGTATGGATGGGGGTGGGCGCACCGGGGAGCTGTTTTTT. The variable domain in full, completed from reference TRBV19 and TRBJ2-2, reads DGGITQSPKYLFRKEGQNVTLSCEQNLNHDAMYWYRQDPGQGLRLIYYSQIVNDFQKGDIAEGYSVSREKKESFPLTVTSAQKNPTAFYLCASSMDGGGRTGELFFGEGSRLTVL.

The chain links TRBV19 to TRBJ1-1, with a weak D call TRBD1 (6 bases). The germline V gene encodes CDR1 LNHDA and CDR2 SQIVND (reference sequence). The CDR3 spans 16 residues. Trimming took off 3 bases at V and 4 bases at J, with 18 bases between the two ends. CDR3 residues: CASSIRVGGGGTEAFF. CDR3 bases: TGTGCCAGTAGTATCAGGGTAGGGGGGGGAGGCACTGAAGCTTTCTTT.

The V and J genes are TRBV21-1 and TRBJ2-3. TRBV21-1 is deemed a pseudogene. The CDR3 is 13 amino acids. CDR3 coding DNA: TGTGCCAGCAGCAAGTGGGGTACAGATACGCAGTATTTT. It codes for CASSKWGTDTQYF.

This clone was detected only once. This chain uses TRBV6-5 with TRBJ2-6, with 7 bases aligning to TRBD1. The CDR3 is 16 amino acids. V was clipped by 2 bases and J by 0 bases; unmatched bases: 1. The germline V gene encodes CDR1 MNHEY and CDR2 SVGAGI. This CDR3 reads CASSYRQGSGANVLTF. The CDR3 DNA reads TGTGCCAGCAGTTACCGACAGGGCTCTGGGGCCAACGTCCTGACTTTC.

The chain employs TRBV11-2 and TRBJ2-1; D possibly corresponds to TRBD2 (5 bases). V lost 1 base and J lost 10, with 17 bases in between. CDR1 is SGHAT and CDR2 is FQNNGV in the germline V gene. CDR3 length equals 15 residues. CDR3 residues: CASSLGHVGMEEQFF. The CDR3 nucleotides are TGTGCCAGCAGCTTAGGACACGTCGGGATGGAGGAGCAGTTCTTC. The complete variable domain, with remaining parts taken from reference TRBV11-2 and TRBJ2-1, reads EAGVAQSPRYKIIEKRQSVAFWCNPISGHATLYWYQQILGQGPKLLIQFQNNGVVDDSQLPKDRFSAERLKGVDSTLKIQPAKLEDSAVYLCASSLGHVGMEEQFFGPGTRLTVL.

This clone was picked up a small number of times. CDR3 protein: CASSFRELTEAFF. The CDR3 region has the DNA TGTGCCAGCAGCTTTCGGGAACTCACTGAAGCTTTCTTT. The rearrangement joins TRBV7-9 to TRBJ1-1; D not resolved. CDR1 SEHNR and CDR2 FQNEAQ come from the germline V gene (reference sequence). The germline V and J ends were trimmed by 3 bases and 4 bases, with 9 bases remaining between them. This CDR3 comprises 13 residues.

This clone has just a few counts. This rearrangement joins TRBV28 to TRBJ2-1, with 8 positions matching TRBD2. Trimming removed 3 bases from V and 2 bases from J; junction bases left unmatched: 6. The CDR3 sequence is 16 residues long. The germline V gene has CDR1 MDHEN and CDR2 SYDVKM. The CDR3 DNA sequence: TGTGCCAGCAGTTTGGGCGGGGGGCTCCCCTACAATGAGCAGTTCTTC. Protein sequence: CASSLGGGLPYNEQFF.

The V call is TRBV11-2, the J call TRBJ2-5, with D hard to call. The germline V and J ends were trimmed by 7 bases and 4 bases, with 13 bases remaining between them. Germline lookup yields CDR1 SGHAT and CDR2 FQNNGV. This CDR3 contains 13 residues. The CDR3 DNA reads TGTGCCAGCAACCCCGGGTGGAGAGAGACCCAGTACTTC. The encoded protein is CASNPGWRETQYF.

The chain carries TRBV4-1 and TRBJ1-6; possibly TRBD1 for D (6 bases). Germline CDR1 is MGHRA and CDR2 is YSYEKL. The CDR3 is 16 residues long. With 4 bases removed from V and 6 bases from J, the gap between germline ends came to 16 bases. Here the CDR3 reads CASSRGGRTPNSPLHF. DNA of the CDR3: TGCGCCAGCAGCCGAGGGGGTCGGACGCCTAATTCACCCCTCCACTTT.

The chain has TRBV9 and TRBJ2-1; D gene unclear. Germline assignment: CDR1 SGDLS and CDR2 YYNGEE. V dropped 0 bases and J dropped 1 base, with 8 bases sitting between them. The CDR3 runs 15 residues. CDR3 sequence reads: CASSVEGGSYNEQFF. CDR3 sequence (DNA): TGTGCCAGCAGCGTAGAAGGCGGATCCTACAATGAGCAGTTCTTC.

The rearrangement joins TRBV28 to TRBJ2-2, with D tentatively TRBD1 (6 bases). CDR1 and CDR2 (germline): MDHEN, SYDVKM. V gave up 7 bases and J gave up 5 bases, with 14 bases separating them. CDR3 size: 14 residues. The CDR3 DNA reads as TGTGCCAGCACCATCATACAGGGAACCGGGGAGCTGTTTTTT. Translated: CASTIIQGTGELFF.

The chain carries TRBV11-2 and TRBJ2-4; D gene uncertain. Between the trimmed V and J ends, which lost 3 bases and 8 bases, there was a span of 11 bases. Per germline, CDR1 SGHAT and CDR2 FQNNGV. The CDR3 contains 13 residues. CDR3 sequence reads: CASSLGVGDIQYF. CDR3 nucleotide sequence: TGTGCCAGCAGCTTGGGCGTGGGTGACATTCAGTACTTC. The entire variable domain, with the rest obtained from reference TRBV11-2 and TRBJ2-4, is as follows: EAGVAQSPRYKIIEKRQSVAFWCNPISGHATLYWYQQILGQGPKLLIQFQNNGVVDDSQLPKDRFSAERLKGVDSTLKIQPAKLEDSAVYLCASSLGVGDIQYFGAGTRLSVL.

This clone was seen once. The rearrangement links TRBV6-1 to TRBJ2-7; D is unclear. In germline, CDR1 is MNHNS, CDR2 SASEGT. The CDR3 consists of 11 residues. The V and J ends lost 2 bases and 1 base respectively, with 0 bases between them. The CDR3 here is CASSESYEQYF. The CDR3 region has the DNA TGTGCCAGCAGTGAATCCTACGAGCAGTACTTC.

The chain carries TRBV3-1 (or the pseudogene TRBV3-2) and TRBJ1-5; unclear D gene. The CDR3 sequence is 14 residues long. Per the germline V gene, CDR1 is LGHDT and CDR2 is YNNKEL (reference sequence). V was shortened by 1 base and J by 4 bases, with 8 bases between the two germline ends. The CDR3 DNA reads TGTGCCAGCAGCCAAGGGCGGTTTAATCAGCCCCAGCATTTT. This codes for CASSQGRFNQPQHF.

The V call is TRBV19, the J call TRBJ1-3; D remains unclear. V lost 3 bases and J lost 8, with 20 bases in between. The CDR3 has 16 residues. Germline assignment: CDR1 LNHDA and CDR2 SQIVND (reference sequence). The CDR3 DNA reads TGTGCCAGTAGTATTTTGGGAACCCAGAAGATTGACACCATATATTTT. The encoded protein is CASSILGTQKIDTIYF.

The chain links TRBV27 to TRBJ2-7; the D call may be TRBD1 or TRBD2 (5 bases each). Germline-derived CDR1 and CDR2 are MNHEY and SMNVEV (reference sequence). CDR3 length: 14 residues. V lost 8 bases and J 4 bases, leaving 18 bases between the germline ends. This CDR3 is CASSFLGTEYEQYF. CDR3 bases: TGTGCCAGCTCCTTTTTAGGGACCGAGTACGAGCAGTACTTC.

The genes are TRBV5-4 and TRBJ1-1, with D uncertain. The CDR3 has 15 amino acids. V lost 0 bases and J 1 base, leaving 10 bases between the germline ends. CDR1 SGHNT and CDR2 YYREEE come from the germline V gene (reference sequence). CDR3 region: CASSLVRQPNTEAFF. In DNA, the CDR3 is TGTGCCAGCAGCTTGGTTAGGCAGCCGAACACTGAAGCTTTCTTT.

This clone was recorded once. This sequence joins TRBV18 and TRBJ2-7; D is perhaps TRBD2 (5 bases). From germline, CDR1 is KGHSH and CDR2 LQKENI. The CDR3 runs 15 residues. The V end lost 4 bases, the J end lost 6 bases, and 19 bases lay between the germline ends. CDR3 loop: CASSRTTLGDGEQYF. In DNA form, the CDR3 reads TGTGCCAGCTCACGGACCACTCTCGGGGATGGCGAGCAGTACTTC.

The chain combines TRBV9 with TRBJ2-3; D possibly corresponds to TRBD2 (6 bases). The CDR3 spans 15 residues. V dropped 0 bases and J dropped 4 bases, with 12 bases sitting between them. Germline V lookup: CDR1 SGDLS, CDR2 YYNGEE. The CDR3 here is CASSVVVTGADTQYF. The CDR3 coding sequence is TGTGCCAGCAGCGTAGTGGTCACGGGAGCAGATACGCAGTATTTT.

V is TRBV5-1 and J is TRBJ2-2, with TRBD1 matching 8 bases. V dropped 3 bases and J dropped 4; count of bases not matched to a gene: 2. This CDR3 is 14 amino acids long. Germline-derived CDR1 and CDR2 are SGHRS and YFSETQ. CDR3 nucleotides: TGCGCCAGCAGCTGGACAGGGACCACCGGGGAGCTGTTTTTT. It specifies CASSWTGTTGELFF.

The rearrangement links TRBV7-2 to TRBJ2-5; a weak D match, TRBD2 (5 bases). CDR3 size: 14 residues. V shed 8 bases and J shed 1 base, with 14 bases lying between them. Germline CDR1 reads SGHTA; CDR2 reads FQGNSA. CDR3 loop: CASSSAGLQETQYF. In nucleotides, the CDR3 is TGTGCCAGCTCTTCGGCAGGACTCCAAGAGACCCAGTACTTC.

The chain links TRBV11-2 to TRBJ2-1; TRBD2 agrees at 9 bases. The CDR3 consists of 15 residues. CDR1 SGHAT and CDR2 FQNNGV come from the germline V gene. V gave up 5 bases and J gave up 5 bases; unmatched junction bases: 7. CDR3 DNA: TGTGCCAGCAGCCTAGCGGGGCCAAGCAACAATGAGCAGTTCTTC. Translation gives CASSLAGPSNNEQFF.

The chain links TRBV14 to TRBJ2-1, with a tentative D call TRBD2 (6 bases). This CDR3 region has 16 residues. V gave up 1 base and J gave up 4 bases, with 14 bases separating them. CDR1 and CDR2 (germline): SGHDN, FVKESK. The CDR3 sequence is CASSQGSWTTYNEQFF. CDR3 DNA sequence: TGTGCCAGCAGCCAAGGATCCTGGACTACTTACAATGAGCAGTTCTTC.

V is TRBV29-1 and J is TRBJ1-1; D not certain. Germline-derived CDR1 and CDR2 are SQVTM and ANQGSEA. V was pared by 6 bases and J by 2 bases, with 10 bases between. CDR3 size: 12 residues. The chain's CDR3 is CSVTDGNTEAFF. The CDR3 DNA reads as TGCAGCGTAACTGACGGCAACACTGAAGCTTTCTTT.

This CDR3 is CASSPDNYEQYF. DNA for the CDR3: TGTGCCAGCAGCCCTGACAACTACGAGCAGTACTTC. The chain links TRBV16 to TRBJ2-7; no firm D call. Germline V gives CDR1 KGHSY, CDR2 FQNENV. Trimming took 4 bases from V and 3 from J, leaving 7 bases between them. The CDR3 contains 12 residues.